The rows below give T cell receptor beta chains drawn from one sample of a study of tumor-infiltrating lymphocytes in oesophageal squamous cell carcinoma. Via MiXCR, TCRdb re-called the PCR reads, giving one row per CDR3 protein. The sample includes 5,500 to 6,500 distinct CDR3 sequences, roughly 15% of them seen just once. Sequencing used esophageal tumor tissue. These receptors were obtained from a male donor with esophageal squamous cell carcinoma. Each CDR3 is given with its conserved first and last residue. D genes are given only for firm matches. Clone sizes are given selectively: once, few, many, or a class where the clone is expanded.

TRBJ1-5	.	TRBV20-1	.	TGCAGTGCTAGTACGGGGGAGAATCAGCCCCAGCATTTT	CSASTGENQPQHF
TRBJ1-1	many	TRBV12-5	.	TGTGCTAGTGGTCCCGCGGGGGGGAACACTGAAGCTTTCTTT	CASGPAGGNTEAFF
TRBJ1-5	many	TRBV28	TRBD1	TGTGCCAGCAGCTTCCCGGGACAGTCCAATCAGCCCCAGCATTTT	CASSFPGQSNQPQHF
TRBJ1-1	many	TRBV12-3/TRBV12-4	TRBD1	TGTGCCAGCAGTTTGGCGGGACAGGGTATTAGCGCTGAAGCTTTCTTT	CASSLAGQGISAEAFF
TRBJ2-3	medium-sized	TRBV6-1	.	TGTGCCAGCAGGGGGACTCACATCACAGATACGCAGTATTTT	CASRGTHITDTQYF
TRBJ2-7	many	TRBV7-9	.	TGTGCCAGCAGCTTAGAATTCCAGGGATCGTACTTC	CASSLEFQGSYF
TRBJ1-5	many	TRBV27	.	TGTGCCAGCAGTTTACTTCTCGGCAGCAATCAGCCCCAGCATTTT	CASSLLLGSNQPQHF
TRBJ2-3	many	TRBV5-6	.	TGTGCCAGCAGCTTAAAATCGGAAGTCACAGATACGCAGTATTTT	CASSLKSEVTDTQYF
TRBJ2-7	many	TRBV27	.	TGTGCCAGCAAACGCAGGGTCGGGGACTACGAGCAGTACTTC	CASKRRVGDYEQYF
TRBJ2-3	many	TRBV6-4	TRBD2	TGTGCCAGCAGTGAGACTAGCGGGACAGATACGCAGTATTTT	CASSETSGTDTQYF
TRBJ2-5	.	TRBV3-1	.	TGTGCCAGCAGCCCTTACAAGGGGGGTTCCTACAATGAGCAGTACTTC	CASSPYKGGSYNEQYF
TRBJ2-1	many	TRBV6-2/TRBV6-3	.	TGTGCCAGCAGTTACCCTAAGGTTATGGACAATGAGCAGTTCTTC	CASSYPKVMDNEQFF
TRBJ1-6	.	TRBV12-5	.	TGTGCTAGTGGAACTCGACTAGCGGGGGGGTTTTCCTACAATGAGCAGTACTTT	CASGTRLAGGFSYNEQYF
TRBJ2-5	many	TRBV5-1	.	TGCGCCAGCAGGGGTCAGCCTGGGGAGACCCAGTACTTC	CASRGQPGETQYF
TRBJ2-1	many	TRBV6-1	.	TGTGCCAGCAGTGAGACAGGATTCTTCTCCTACAATGAGCAGTTCTTC	CASSETGFFSYNEQFF
TRBJ2-1	many	TRBV14	.	TGTGCCAGCAGCCCCACCGGACAGTCAGACTACAATGAGCAGTTCTTC	CASSPTGQSDYNEQFF
TRBJ1-4	many	TRBV19	.	TGTGCCAGTAGTATAGATCGAGAGGGGAAGGGAAAACTGTTTTTT	CASSIDREGKGKLFF
TRBJ2-7	few	TRBV5-1	.	TGCGCCAGCAGCTTTATCGCGACAGGTGGATACGAGCAGTACTTC	CASSFIATGGYEQYF
TRBJ2-3	many	TRBV7-9	TRBD2	TGTGCCAGCAGACCGACTAGCGGGGGAGTTTATGGAACAGATACGCAGTATTTT	CASRPTSGGVYGTDTQYF
TRBJ2-5	.	TRBV20-1	.	TGCAGTGCGGAGGACGGGGTACGAGAGACCCAGTACTTC	CSAEDGVRETQYF
TRBJ2-5	many	TRBV5-4	.	TGTGCCAGCAGCTTGGAAGGGGATGGGACCCAGTACTTC	CASSLEGDGTQYF
TRBJ2-6	many	TRBV7-3	.	.	CASSVDRVLWLHLRF
TRBJ2-1	medium-sized	TRBV5-4	.	TGTGCCAGCAGCTCAGGACCATCCAATGAGCAGTTCTTC	CASSSGPSNEQFF
TRBJ2-3	medium-sized	TRBV7-9	.	TGTGCCAGCAGCTTAGATGGGCAGTCCACAGATACGCAGTATTTT	CASSLDGQSTDTQYF
TRBJ2-3	medium-sized	TRBV11-2	.	TGTGCCAGCAGCTCCATACGACAGGCAGATACGCAGTATTTT	CASSSIRQADTQYF
TRBJ2-3	large	TRBV7-2	TRBD2	TGTGCCAGCAGCTTAGAACTAGCGGGGGGCACAGATACGCAGTATTTT	CASSLELAGGTDTQYF
TRBJ2-5	few	TRBV7-8	.	TGTGCCAGCAGCTTAGGGGACTTACAAGAGACCGAGTACTTC	CASSLGDLQETEYF
TRBJ2-5	many	TRBV6-1	TRBD1	TGTGCCAGCAGTCATACCTCCGACAGGGCAGAGACCCAGTACTTC	CASSHTSDRAETQYF
TRBJ2-5	large	TRBV12-3/TRBV12-4	.	TGTGCCAGCAGTGGCTTTGGGGCGGGGGAGACCCAGTACTTC	CASSGFGAGETQYF
TRBJ1-1	medium-sized	TRBV7-2	.	TGTGCCAGCAGCTTAGTCGGGTGGGGACAGAACACTGAAGCTTTCTTT	CASSLVGWGQNTEAFF
TRBJ1-4	few	TRBV5-6	.	TGTGCCAGCAGCTTGACCCAGGGTAGCAGCGAAAAACTGTTTTTT	CASSLTQGSSEKLFF
TRBJ1-1	many	TRBV12-3/TRBV12-4	TRBD1	TGTGCCAGCAGTTTGGCCGGGACAGGAAACGAAGCTTTCTTT	CASSLAGTGNEAFF
TRBJ2-5	few	TRBV19	.	TGTGCCAGTAGTATAGATACGGTTCGGGAGACCCAGTACTTC	CASSIDTVRETQYF
TRBJ1-2	.	TRBV20-1	.	TGCAGTGCTAGAGTATTCAGTCATGGCTACACCTTC	CSARVFSHGYTF
TRBJ2-2	medium-sized	TRBV7-8	.	TGTGCCAGCAGCACTTTGAAGGGGGAGCTGTTTTTT	CASSTLKGELFF
TRBJ2-1	medium-sized	TRBV24-1	.	TGTGCCACCAATTCCGCCGGATTGAGCAATGAGCAGTTCTTC	CATNSAGLSNEQFF
TRBJ2-7	.	TRBV19	.	TGTGCCAGTAGTACCTTGGGTGTGGGGAAATCTGGCGAGCAGTACTTC	CASSTLGVGKSGEQYF
TRBJ1-1	many	TRBV10-3	.	TGTGCCATCAGTGGGGTTCGGGGGGGGCTTAACACTGAAGCTTTCTTT	CAISGVRGGLNTEAFF
TRBJ1-5	.	TRBV6-4	TRBD1	TGTGCCAGCAGGGACAGGGCGTATAGCAATCAGCCCCAGCATTTT	CASRDRAYSNQPQHF
TRBJ1-1	medium-sized	TRBV7-9	.	TGTGCCAGCAGCTCCCGGGACACAGGATTGAACACTGAAGCTTTCTTT	CASSSRDTGLNTEAFF
TRBJ2-1	many	TRBV11-2	TRBD2	TGTGCCAGCAGCCAGCGGCTCACTAGCGGGGGGGTCAATGAGCAGTTCTTC	CASSQRLTSGGVNEQFF
TRBJ2-3	.	TRBV9	TRBD2	TGTGCCAGCAGCGTAGAAGCGGGGGGACTAGATACGCAGTATTTT	CASSVEAGGLDTQYF
TRBJ2-1	many	TRBV10-2	TRBD1	TGCGCCAGCAGGCAGTTCTCCGGGACAGGGCAGCATGAGCAGTTCTTC	CASRQFSGTGQHEQFF
TRBJ2-6	many	TRBV4-1	.	TGCGCCAGCAGCCAGGAGATCACTGGGGCCAACGTCCTGACTTTC	CASSQEITGANVLTF
TRBJ2-1	.	TRBV29-1	TRBD1	TGCAGCGTTTTAACCGGGACAGGCACCTACGAGCAGTTCTTC	CSVLTGTGTYEQFF
TRBJ2-7	many	TRBV5-6	TRBD1	TGTGCCAGCAGCGGGACAGGGCTCACCTACGAGCAGTACTTC	CASSGTGLTYEQYF
TRBJ2-2	many	TRBV6-1	TRBD1	TGTGCCAGCAGTTTGTACGAGGGGGCGCAGGGCACCGGGGAGCTGTTTTTT	CASSLYEGAQGTGELFF